This is a list of T cell receptor beta chains from one sample in a study of T cell responses to AZD1222 COVID-19 vaccine. The protocol was immunoSEQ multiplex PCR, while the TCRdb copy is restricted to in-frame clones and leaves out a portion. The sample lists some 98,000 clones, around nine tenths seen once, with approximately 15% in the top ten. The sample consisted of peripheral blood, taken 28 days after the second AZD1222 dose. All receptors derive from an adult who received the AZD1222 COVID-19 vaccine. The CDR3 runs from the conserved cysteine through the conserved F or W.

j_gene | v_gene | CDR3aa
TRBJ2-1 | TRBV3-1/TRBV3-2 | CASSQVAGVQFF
TRBJ2-2 | TRBV30 | CAWSIGLHTGELFF
TRBJ1-1 | TRBV4-1 | CASSRTGAEAFF
TRBJ1-4 | TRBV19 | CASSFADRGNEKLFF
TRBJ1-5 | TRBV10-3 | CAISELGSTGNQPQHF
TRBJ1-1 | TRBV10-3 | CAISDRGLTEAFF
TRBJ2-5 | TRBV10-3 | CAISESNRGKVTETQYF
TRBJ1-1 | TRBV2 | CASSVKMNTEAFF
TRBJ2-1 | TRBV27 | CASSLEGLRRYEQFF
TRBJ1-1 | TRBV2 | CASREQKNTEAFF
TRBJ1-1 | TRBV28 | CASSPGRWVAFF
TRBJ1-2 | TRBV4-1 | CASSQDPPRTGSNYGYTF
TRBJ1-5 | TRBV28 | CASSWVQSNQPQHF
TRBJ2-1 | TRBV5-1 | CASRPGLAGNNEQFF
TRBJ2-1 | TRBV3-1/TRBV3-2 | CASSLVAGVRNEQFF
TRBJ2-1 | TRBV6-5 | CASSDRDYDLNEQFF
TRBJ2-7 | TRBV19 | CASSLTSGRLYEQYF
TRBJ2-2 | TRBV2 | CASSVFRANTGELFF
TRBJ1-2 | TRBV21-1 | CASSKSLKRCSGNYGYTF
TRBJ1-4 | TRBV6-5 | CASSYSGAYNEKLFF
TRBJ1-4 | TRBV29-1 | CSVPLDREADTNEKLFF
TRBJ2-3 | TRBV9 | CASSAVGQAKVDTQYF
TRBJ1-1 | TRBV6-6 | CASSYLDGTEAFF
TRBJ2-7 | TRBV27 | CASSFGQGSYEQYF
TRBJ1-2 | TRBV6-5 | CASKTISGGYTF
TRBJ2-5 | TRBV5-1 | CASSLGTGFRETQYF
TRBJ1-2 | TRBV5-8 | CASSSSFQTGGYTF
TRBJ2-5 | TRBV7-6 | CASSLFFFRQGLQETQYF
TRBJ2-3 | TRBV12-3/TRBV12-4 | CASSLYRDTQYF
TRBJ1-2 | TRBV3-1/TRBV3-2 | CASSREGTYGYTF
TRBJ2-1 | TRBV6-5 | CASSPGLADYNEQFF
TRBJ2-1 | TRBV11-3 | CASSLGGQVLHEQFF
TRBJ2-2 | TRBV27 | CASSLGPSTGELFF
TRBJ2-7 | TRBV14 | CASSPNRGFFTHEQYF
TRBJ2-5 | TRBV27 | CASSLGETQYF
TRBJ1-2 | TRBV16 | CASSQGGLSYGYTF
TRBJ1-2 | TRBV5-5 | CASSLGAQAISYGYTF
TRBJ2-7 | TRBV11-3 | CASSGRTGAYEQYF
TRBJ1-2 | TRBV24-1 | CATSDYTNNYGYTF
TRBJ1-4 | TRBV4-1 | CASSQVSTNEKLFF
TRBJ2-2 | TRBV4-1 | CASSTGTGRTGELFF
TRBJ1-1 | TRBV12-3/TRBV12-4 | CASSFGTGTEAFF
TRBJ2-7 | TRBV4-1 | CASSQDGPASGSSYEQYF
TRBJ1-6 | TRBV14 | CASSQGYSPLHF
TRBJ2-7 | TRBV5-1 | CASSLVGRDYEQYF
TRBJ2-7 | TRBV4-1 | CASSQEGGSYEQYF
TRBJ2-7 | TRBV10-1 | CASSLGLAPTVEQYF
TRBJ2-1 | TRBV5-3 | CARSPGPPRGNEQFF
TRBJ2-7 | TRBV4-1 | CASSQQGDSTYEQYF
TRBJ1-5 | TRBV21-1 | CASSKEENRGGHQPQHF
TRBJ2-5 | TRBV18 | CASQGENQETQYF
TRBJ1-4 | TRBV9 | CASSGKGTNEKLFF
TRBJ1-5 | TRBV19 | CASRIRDRVGQPQHF
TRBJ1-3 | TRBV10-3 | CAISEDGSWRNTIYF
TRBJ1-1 | TRBV10-2 | CASSDVFTEAFF